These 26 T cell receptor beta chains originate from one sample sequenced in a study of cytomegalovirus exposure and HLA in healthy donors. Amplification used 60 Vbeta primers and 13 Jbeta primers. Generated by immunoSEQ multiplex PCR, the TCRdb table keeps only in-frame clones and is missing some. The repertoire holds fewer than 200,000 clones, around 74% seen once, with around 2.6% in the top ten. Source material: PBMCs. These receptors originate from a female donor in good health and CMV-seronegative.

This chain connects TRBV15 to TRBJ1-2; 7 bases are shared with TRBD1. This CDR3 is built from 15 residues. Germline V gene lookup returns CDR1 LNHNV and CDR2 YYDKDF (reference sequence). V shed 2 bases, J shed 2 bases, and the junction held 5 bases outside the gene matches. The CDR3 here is CATSRRQGNNYGYTF. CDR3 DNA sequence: TGTGCCACCAGCAGACGACAGGGAAACAACTATGGCTACACCTTC.

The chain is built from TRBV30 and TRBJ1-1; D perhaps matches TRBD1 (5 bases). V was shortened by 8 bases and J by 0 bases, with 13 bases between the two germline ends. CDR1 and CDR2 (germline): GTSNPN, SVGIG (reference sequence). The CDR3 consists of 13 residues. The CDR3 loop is CATQGALNTEAFF. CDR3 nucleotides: TGTGCCACGCAGGGCGCCTTGAACACTGAAGCTTTCTTT. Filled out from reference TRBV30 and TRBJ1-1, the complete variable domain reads SQTIHQWPATLVQPVGSPLSLECTVEGTSNPNLYWYRQAAGRGLQLLFYSVGIGQISSEVPQNLSASRPQDRQFILSSKKLLLSDSGFYLCATQGALNTEAFFGQGTRLTVV.

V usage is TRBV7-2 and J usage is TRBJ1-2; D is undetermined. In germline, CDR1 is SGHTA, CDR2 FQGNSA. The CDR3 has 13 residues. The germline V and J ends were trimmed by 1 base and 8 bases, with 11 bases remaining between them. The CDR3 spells CASSLDGLRGYTF. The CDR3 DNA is TGTGCCAGCAGCTTAGACGGTCTACGGGGCTACACCTTC. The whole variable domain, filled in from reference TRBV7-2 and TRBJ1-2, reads GAGVSQSPSNKVTEKGKDVELRCDPISGHTALYWYRQSLGQGLEFLIYFQGNSAPDKSGLPSDRFSAERTGGSVSTLTIQRTQQEDSAVYLCASSLDGLRGYTFGSGTRLTVV.

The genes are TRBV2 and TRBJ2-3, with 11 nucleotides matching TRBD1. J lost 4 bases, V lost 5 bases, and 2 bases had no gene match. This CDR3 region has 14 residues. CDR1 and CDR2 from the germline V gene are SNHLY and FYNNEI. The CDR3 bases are TGTGCCAGCAGTCGGACAGGGGGCTCAGATACGCAGTATTTT. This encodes CASSRTGGSDTQYF. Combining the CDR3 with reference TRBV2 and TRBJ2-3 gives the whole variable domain EPEVTQTPSHQVTQMGQEVILRCVPISNHLYFYWYRQILGQKVEFLVSFYNNEISEKSEIFDDQFSVERPDGSNFTLKIRSTKLEDSAMYFCASSRTGGSDTQYFGPGTRLTVL.

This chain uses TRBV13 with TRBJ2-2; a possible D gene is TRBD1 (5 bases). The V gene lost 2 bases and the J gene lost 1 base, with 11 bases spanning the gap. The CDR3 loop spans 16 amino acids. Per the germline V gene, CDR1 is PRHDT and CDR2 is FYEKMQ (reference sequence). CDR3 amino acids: CASSLSQQGNTGELFF. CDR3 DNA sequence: TGTGCCAGCAGCTTATCCCAGCAGGGGAACACCGGGGAGCTGTTTTTT.

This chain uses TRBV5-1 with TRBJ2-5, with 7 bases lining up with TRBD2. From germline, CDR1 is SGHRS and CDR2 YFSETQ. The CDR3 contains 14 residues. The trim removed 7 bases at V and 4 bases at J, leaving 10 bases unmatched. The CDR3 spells CASGGGRSLETQYF. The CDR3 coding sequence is TGCGCCAGCGGTGGCGGGAGATCTCTAGAGACCCAGTACTTC.

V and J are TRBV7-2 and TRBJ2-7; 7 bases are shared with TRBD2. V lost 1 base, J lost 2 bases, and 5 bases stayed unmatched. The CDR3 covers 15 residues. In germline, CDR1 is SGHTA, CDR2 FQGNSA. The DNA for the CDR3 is TGTGCCAGCAGCTTAGATGGGACTATCCCCTACGAGCAGTACTTC. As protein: CASSLDGTIPYEQYF.

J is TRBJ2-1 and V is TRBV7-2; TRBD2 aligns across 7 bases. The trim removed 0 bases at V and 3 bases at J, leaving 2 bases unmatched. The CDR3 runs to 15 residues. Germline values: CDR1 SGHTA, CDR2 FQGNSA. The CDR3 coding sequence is TGTGCCAGCAGCTTAGCTCTAGCGGACTACAATGAGCAGTTCTTC. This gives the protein CASSLALADYNEQFF.

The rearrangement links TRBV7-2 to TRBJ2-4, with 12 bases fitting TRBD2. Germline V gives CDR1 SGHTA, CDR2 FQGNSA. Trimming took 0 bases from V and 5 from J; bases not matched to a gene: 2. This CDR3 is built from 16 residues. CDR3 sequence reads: CASSLAPSGGENIQYF. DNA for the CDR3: TGTGCCAGCAGCTTAGCCCCTAGCGGGGGGGAAAACATTCAGTACTTC.

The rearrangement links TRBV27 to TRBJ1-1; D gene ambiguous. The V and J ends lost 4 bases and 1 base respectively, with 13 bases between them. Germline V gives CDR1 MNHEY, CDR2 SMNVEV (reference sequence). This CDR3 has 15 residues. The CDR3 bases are TGTGCCAGCAGTTCACAGTCTACCTCGAACACTGAAGCTTTCTTT. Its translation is CASSSQSTSNTEAFF.

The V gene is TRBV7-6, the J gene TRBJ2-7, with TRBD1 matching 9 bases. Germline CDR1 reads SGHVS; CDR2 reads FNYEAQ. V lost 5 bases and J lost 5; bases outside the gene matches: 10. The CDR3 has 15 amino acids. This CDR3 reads CASSPPGQGLHEQYF. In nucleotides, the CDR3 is TGTGCCAGCAGCCCGCCGGGACAGGGTTTGCACGAGCAGTACTTC.

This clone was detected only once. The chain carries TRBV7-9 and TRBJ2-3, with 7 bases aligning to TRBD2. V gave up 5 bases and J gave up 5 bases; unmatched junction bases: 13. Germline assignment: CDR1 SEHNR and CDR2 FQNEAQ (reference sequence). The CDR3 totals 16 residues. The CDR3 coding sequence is TGTGCCAGCAGCCCTCCGGGACCCCGGGGGGTAGATACGCAGTATTTT. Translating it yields CASSPPGPRGVDTQYF.

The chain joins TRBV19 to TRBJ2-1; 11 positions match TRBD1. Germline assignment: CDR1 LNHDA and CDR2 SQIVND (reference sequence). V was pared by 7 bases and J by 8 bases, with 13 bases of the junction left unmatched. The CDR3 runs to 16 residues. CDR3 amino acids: CASTLGGQGAIHEQFF. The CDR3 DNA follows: TGTGCCAGTACCCTAGGCGGACAGGGGGCGATACATGAGCAGTTCTTC. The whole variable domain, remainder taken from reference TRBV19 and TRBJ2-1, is DGGITQSPKYLFRKEGQNVTLSCEQNLNHDAMYWYRQDPGQGLRLIYYSQIVNDFQKGDIAEGYSVSREKKESFPLTVTSAQKNPTAFYLCASTLGGQGAIHEQFFGPGTRLTVL.

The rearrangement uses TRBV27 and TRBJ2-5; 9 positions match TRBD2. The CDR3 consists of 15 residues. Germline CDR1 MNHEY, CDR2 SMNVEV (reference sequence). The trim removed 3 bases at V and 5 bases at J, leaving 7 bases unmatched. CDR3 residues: CASSFGAGGWETQYF. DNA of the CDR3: TGTGCCAGCAGTTTCGGAGCGGGAGGTTGGGAGACCCAGTACTTC.

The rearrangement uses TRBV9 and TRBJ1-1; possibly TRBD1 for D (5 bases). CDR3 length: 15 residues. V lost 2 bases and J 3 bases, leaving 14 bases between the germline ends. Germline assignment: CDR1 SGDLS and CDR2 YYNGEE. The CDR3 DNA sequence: TGTGCCAGCAGCGTTGGGGCGGGGGGAGACACTGAAGCTTTCTTT. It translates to CASSVGAGGDTEAFF.

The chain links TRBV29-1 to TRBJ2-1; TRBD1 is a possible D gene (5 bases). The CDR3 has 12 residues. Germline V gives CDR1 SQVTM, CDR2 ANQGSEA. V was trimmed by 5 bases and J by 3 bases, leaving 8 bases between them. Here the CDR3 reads CSVSDSYNEQFF. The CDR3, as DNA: TGCAGCGTTTCAGACAGCTACAATGAGCAGTTCTTC.

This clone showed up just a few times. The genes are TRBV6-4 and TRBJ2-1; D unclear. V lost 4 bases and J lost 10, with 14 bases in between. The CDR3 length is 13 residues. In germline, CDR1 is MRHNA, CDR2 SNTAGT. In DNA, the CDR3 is TGTGCCAGCAGTGCAGAACTAACGCGGGAGCAGTTCTTC. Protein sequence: CASSAELTREQFF.

The CDR3 protein is CASSYSDSSTEAFF. As DNA, the CDR3 is TGTGCCAGCAGTTACTCGGACTCGAGCACTGAAGCTTTCTTT. The V and J genes are TRBV6-6 and TRBJ1-1; D not resolved. With 0 bases removed from V and 4 bases from J, the gap between germline ends came to 9 bases. The CDR3 is 14 amino acids. Germline CDR1 and CDR2: MNHNY and SVGAGI (reference sequence).

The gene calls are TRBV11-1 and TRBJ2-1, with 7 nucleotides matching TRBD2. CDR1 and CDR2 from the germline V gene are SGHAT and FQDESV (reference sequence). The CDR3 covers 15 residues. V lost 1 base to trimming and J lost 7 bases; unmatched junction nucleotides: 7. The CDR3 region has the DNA TGTGCCAGCAGCTTAGTGGGCGGGAGTGGTAATGAGCAGTTCTTC. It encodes CASSLVGGSGNEQFF.

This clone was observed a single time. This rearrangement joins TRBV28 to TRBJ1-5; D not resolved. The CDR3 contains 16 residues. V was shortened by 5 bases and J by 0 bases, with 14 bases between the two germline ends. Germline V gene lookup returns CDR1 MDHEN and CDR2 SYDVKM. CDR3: CASSLLRGTSNQPQHF. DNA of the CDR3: TGTGCCAGCAGTCTCTTACGGGGTACTAGCAATCAGCCCCAGCATTTT. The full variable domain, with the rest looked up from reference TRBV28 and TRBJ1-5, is DVKVTQSSRYLVKRTGEKVFLECVQDMDHENMFWYRQDPGLGLRLIYFSYDVKMKEKGDIPEGYSVSREKKERFSLILESASTNQTSMYLCASSLLRGTSNQPQHFGDGTRLSIL.

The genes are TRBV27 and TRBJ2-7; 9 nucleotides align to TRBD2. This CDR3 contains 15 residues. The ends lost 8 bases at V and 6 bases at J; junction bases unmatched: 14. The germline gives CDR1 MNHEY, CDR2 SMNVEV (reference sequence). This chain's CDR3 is CASSFTREGRGEQYF. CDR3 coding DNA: TGTGCCAGCTCTTTCACGCGGGAGGGCCGGGGCGAGCAGTACTTC.

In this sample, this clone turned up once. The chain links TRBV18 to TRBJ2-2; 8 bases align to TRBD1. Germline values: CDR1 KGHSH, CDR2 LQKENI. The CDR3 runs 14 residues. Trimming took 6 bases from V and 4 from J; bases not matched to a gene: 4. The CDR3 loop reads CASSSDRGTGELFF. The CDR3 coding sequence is TGTGCCAGCTCGAGTGACAGGGGCACCGGGGAGCTGTTTTTT.

The CDR3 bases are TGTGCCAGCAGCCAGGCCAGGGCTAGCGGAACCTACGAGCAGTACTTC. Encoded protein: CASSQARASGTYEQYF. V and J are TRBV7-9 and TRBJ2-7; 7 bases map to TRBD2. The CDR3 contains 16 residues. CDR1 and CDR2 (germline): SEHNR, FQNEAQ (reference sequence). V was pared by 5 bases and J by 2 bases, with 12 bases of the junction left unmatched. Looking up the rest from reference TRBV7-9 and TRBJ2-7 gives the full variable domain: DTGVSQNPRHKITKRGQNVTFRCDPISEHNRLYWYRQTLGQGPEFLTYFQNEAQLEKSRLLSDRFSAERPKGSFSTLEIQRTEQGDSAMYLCASSQARASGTYEQYFGPGTRLTVT.

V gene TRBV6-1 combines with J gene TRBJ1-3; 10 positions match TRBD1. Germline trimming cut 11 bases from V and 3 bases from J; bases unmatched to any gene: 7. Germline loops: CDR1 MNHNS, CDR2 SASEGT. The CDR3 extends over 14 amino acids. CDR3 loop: CASRDRGFGNTIYF. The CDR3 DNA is TGTGCCTCCCGGGACAGGGGATTTGGAAACACCATATATTTT.

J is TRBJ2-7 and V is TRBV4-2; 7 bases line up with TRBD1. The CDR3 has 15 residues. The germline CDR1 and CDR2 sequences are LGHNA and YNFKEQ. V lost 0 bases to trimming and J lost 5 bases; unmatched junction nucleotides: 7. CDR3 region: CASSQEGDSPHEQYF. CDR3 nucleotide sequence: TGTGCCAGCAGCCAAGAAGGGGACAGTCCACACGAGCAGTACTTC.

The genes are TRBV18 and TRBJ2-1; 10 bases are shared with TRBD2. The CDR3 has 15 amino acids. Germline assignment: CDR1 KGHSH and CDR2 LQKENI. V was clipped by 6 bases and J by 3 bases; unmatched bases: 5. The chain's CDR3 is CASSPRTSGYNEQFF. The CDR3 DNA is TGTGCCAGCTCGCCTAGGACTAGCGGCTACAATGAGCAGTTCTTC.